This TCR beta chain was observed in a study of T cell responses to AZD1222 COVID-19 vaccine. Profiled with immunoSEQ multiplex PCR; TCRdb holds only in-frame clones, not every one. The sample has 95,000 to 110,000 clones, roughly nine tenths seen once. CDR3 length equals 14 residues. The V end lost 4 bases, the J end lost 3 bases, and 13 bases lay between the germline ends. The germline V gene has CDR1 SGHDN and CDR2 FVKESK. This specimen consisted of peripheral blood, obtained on day 0 of AZD1222 vaccination. This TCR derives from an adult in good health. V gene TRBV14 combines with J gene TRBJ2-7; D is unresolved. The CDR3 here is CASSPIMGFYEQYF. DNA for the CDR3: TGTGCCAGCAGCCCCATTATGGGTTTCTACGAGCAGTACTTC.